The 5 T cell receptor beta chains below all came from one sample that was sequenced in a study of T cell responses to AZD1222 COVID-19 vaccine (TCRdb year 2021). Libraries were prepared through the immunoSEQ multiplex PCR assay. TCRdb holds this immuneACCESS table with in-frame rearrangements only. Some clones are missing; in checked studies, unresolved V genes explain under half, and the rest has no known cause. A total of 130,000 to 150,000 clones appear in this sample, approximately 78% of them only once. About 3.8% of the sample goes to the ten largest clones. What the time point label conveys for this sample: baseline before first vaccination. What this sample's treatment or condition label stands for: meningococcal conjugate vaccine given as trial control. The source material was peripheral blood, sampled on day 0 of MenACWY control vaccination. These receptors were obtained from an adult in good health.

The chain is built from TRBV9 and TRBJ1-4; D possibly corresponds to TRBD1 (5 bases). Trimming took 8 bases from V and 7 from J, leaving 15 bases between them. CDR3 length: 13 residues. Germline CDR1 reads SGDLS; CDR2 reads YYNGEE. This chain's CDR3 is CASSGHVGEKLFF. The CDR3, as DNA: TGTGCCAGTTCGGGGCATGTAGGTGAAAAACTGTTTTTT.

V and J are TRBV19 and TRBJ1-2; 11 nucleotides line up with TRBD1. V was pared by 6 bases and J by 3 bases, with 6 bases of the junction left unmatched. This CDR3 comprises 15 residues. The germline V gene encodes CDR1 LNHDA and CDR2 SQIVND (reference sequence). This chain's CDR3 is CASRDRGRRYYGYTF. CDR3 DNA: TGTGCCAGTAGGGACAGGGGGCGACGGTACTATGGCTACACCTTC.

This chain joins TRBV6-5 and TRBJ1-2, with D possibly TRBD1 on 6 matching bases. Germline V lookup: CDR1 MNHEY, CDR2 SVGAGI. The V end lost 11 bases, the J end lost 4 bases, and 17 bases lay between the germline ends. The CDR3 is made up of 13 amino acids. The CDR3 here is CAGAQGSAYGYTF. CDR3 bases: TGTGCCGGGGCTCAGGGGAGCGCCTATGGCTACACCTTC.

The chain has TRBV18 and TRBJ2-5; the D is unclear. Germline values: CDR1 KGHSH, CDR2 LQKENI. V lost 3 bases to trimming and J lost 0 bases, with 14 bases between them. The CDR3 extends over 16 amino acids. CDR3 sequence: CASSPVGQLYQETQYF. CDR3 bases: TGTGCCAGCTCACCTGTGGGCCAGCTGTACCAAGAGACCCAGTACTTC. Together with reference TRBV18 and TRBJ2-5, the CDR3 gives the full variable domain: NAGVMQNPRHLVRRRGQEARLRCSPMKGHSHVYWYRQLPEEGLKFMVYLQKENIIDESGMPKERFSAEFPKEGPSILRIQQVVRGDSAAYFCASSPVGQLYQETQYFGPGTRLLVL.

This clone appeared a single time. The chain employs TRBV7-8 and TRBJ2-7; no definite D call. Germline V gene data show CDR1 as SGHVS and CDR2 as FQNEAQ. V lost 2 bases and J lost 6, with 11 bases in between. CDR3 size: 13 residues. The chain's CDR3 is CASSLSGPGEQYF. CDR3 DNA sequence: TGTGCCAGCAGCTTATCAGGTCCAGGCGAGCAGTACTTC.